This T cell receptor (beta chain) came from a study of early T cells in non-severe SARS-CoV-2 infection. Study context: Sequencing targeted bulk RNA from unsorted whole blood, leaving chains unpaired.

This CDR3 spans 16 amino acids. V lost 2 bases, J lost 4 bases, and 15 bases lay in between. Germline lookup yields CDR1 SGHVS and CDR2 FQNEAQ. Regarding the study as a whole: VDJdb matching favored anti-spike CD8 responses, missing private and CD4 specificities.

This clonotype was picked up a small number of times. No antigen is known for it. Individual cDNA molecules received unique molecular identifiers during library preparation. MiXCR, applied by TCRdb to the 5' RACE reads, yields one record per CDR3 protein. The table has 75,000 to 100,000 distinct CDR3 sequences, approximately 15% seen once. Material for sequencing was whole blood. This chain connects TRBV7-8 to TRBJ1-5, with unresolved D. The sequence derives from an adult who was a healthcare worker with PCR-confirmed SARS-CoV-2 infection or an uninfected control (not recorded which). The CDR3 bases are TGTGCCAGCAGCTTAAAGGGAGGAGGGAAGAATCAGCCCCAGCATTTT. Protein sequence: CASSLKGGGKNQPQHF. The full variable domain, in which reference TRBV7-8 and TRBJ1-5 provide the parts outside the CDR3, is GAGVSQSPRYKVAKRGQDVALRCDPISGHVSLFWYQQALGQGPEFLTYFQNEAQLDKSGLPSDRFFAERPEGSVSTLKIQRTQQEDSAVYLCASSLKGGGKNQPQHFGDGTRLSIL.